This T cell receptor beta chain is drawn from a study of shared clonotypes between healthy human individuals. Findings and caveats of the study: When compared with the clonotypes that were shared by all four sorted-subset donors, the non-shared clonotypes turned out to have lower generation probabilities. Tissues were not sampled, only blood, and their repertoires likely differ.

The CDR3 contains 14 residues. Trimming removed 6 bases from V and 5 bases from J; junction bases left unmatched: 8. The germline gives CDR1 SQVTM, CDR2 ANQGSEA. Details on this clone: Its antigen is as yet unknown.

A roughly 200 ng quantity of DNA, 25,000 to 35,000 T cell genomes, went into the sorted-subset replicate PCRs. The data were produced by immunoSEQ multiplex PCR, yet TCRdb's version contains in-frame clones alone and is incomplete. The table has hundreds of thousands of clones, about 80% seen once; the top ten hold around 1.8%. Every donor, a Caucasian adult, lived in Nashville, Tennessee. The J gene is TRBJ2-1, the V gene TRBV29-1; 9 bases are a match to TRBD2. The sample comprised memory CD4+ T cells sorted from blood. Documented subset: CD45RA-negative fraction. The TCR was taken from a woman under 40 in good health. For the CDR3, the DNA is TGCAGCGTCTCGCCTAGCGGGGTTAACAATGAGCAGTTCTTC. Protein product: CSVSPSGVNNEQFF.